These T cell receptor beta chains were read from a single sample in a study of cytomegalovirus exposure and HLA in healthy donors. Profiled with immunoSEQ multiplex PCR; TCRdb holds only in-frame clones, not every one. The repertoire holds 250,000 to 350,000 clones, with roughly 70% as singletons. Sequenced sample: PBMCs. These TCRs come from a female donor in good health and CMV-seronegative. Both conserved end residues are part of each CDR3. A D gene is named only where the DNA matches it firmly. Rows give clone size only sometimes, using once, few, many, or a class for an expanded clone.

v_gene,abundance,d_gene,j_gene,CDR3nt,CDR3aa
TRBV6-1,NA,TRBD2,TRBJ2-1,TGTGCCAGCACACTAGCGGGAGGGGGTTACAATGAGCAGTTCTTC,CASTLAGGGYNEQFF
TRBV5-1,NA,TRBD2,TRBJ2-7,TGCGCCAGCAGCGCACCGGGACTAGCGGGACGGTACGAGCAGTACTTC,CASSAPGLAGRYEQYF
TRBV5-1,NA,TRBD1,TRBJ1-3,TGCGCCAGCAGCCAAAGACAGGGTCTAGGAAACACCATATATTTT,CASSQRQGLGNTIYF
TRBV10-1,NA,TRBD2,TRBJ2-1,TGCGCCAGCACTCCACCGGGACTACAGGATGAGCAGTTCTTC,CASTPPGLQDEQFF
TRBV6-5,NA,NA,TRBJ1-4,TGTGCCAGCGGATACAGGGCGGGGGATGAAAAACTGTTTTTT,CASGYRAGDEKLFF
TRBV5-1,few,TRBD1,TRBJ2-1,TGCGCCAGCAGCTTCGACAGGGGTAGGAACAATGAGCAGTTCTTC,CASSFDRGRNNEQFF
TRBV9,few,NA,TRBJ1-1,TGTGCCAGCAGCGCGCGCCGGGACACGAACACTGAAGCTTTCTTT,CASSARRDTNTEAFF
TRBV9,once,NA,TRBJ1-2,TGTGCCAGCAGCGTAGCCATAGGGGAGGGCTATGGCTACACCTTC,CASSVAIGEGYGYTF
TRBV11-2,few,TRBD2,TRBJ2-2,TGTGCCAGCTGGAGAGAGCGGGGACGCGGGGAGCTGTTTTTT,CASWRERGRGELFF
TRBV6-1,NA,TRBD1,TRBJ2-3,TGTGCCAGCAGTGAAGGACAGGGGGGGCCCACAGATACGCAGTATTTT,CASSEGQGGPTDTQYF
TRBV5-1,once,TRBD1,TRBJ2-5,TGCGCCAGCAGCTTGGGCACAGGGGGCGAAGAGACCCAGTACTTC,CASSLGTGGEETQYF
TRBV28,few,TRBD2,TRBJ2-7,TGTGCCAGCAGTTTGAAGACTAGCGGCCCCTACGAGCAGTACTTC,CASSLKTSGPYEQYF
TRBV18,NA,TRBD2,TRBJ2-7,TGTGCCAGCTCACCGGGAGCGGGAGGGCCCTACGAGCAGTACTTC,CASSPGAGGPYEQYF
TRBV21-1,NA,NA,TRBJ2-1,TGTGCCAGCAGCAAATTTTCCCAGCGGGAGCGCACCTACAATGAGCAGTTCTTC,CASSKFSQRERTYNEQFF
TRBV13,few,TRBD2,TRBJ2-5,TGTGCCAGCAGCTTAGAAGGGTCGCGGGAGGGCCGGGAGACCCAGTACTTC,CASSLEGSREGRETQYF
TRBV6-1,NA,NA,TRBJ1-2,TGTGCCAGCAGTGACCCAAGAGAGCTCGGCTACACCTTC,CASSDPRELGYTF
TRBV18,NA,NA,TRBJ1-3,TGTGCCAGCTCACCAAACCAGGGAATCTCCTCTGGAAACACCATATATTTT,CASSPNQGISSGNTIYF
TRBV30,NA,NA,TRBJ2-7,TGTGCCTGGAGTGTATGGGGGGTCGGCAACTCCTACGAGCAGTACTTC,CAWSVWGVGNSYEQYF
TRBV14,once,TRBD2,TRBJ2-7,TGTGCCAGCAGCCCCACTCCCGGGACTAGAACGAAAGGGGTCTCCTACGAGCAGTACTTC,CASSPTPGTRTKGVSYEQYF
TRBV2,NA,TRBD1,TRBJ1-2,TGTGCCAGCACCGGGACAGCCGAGGCAAACTATGGCTACACCTTC,CASTGTAEANYGYTF
TRBV11-3,NA,TRBD2,TRBJ2-7,TGTGCCAGCAGCCCCGGTGGGCGGGGGTACTCCTACGAGCAGTACTTC,CASSPGGRGYSYEQYF
TRBV7-2,NA,NA,TRBJ1-5,TGTGCCAGCAGCGCCTCGACAGATCAGCCCCAGCATTTT,CASSASTDQPQHF
TRBV6-5,NA,TRBD1,TRBJ1-2,TGTGCCAGCAGTTACTCAATTGGGACAGAGGCAGATGGCTACACCTTC,CASSYSIGTEADGYTF
TRBV28,NA,TRBD1,TRBJ1-1,TGTGCCAGCCAGGGACAGGGCCACAAAGGGACTGAAGCTTTCTTT,CASQGQGHKGTEAFF
TRBV28,NA,NA,TRBJ1-6,TGTGCCAGCAGTTTAATGGAGTCGCCCCTCCACTTT,CASSLMESPLHF
TRBV2,few,TRBD2,TRBJ2-1,TGTGCCAGCAAGGCGGTCCAGGGAGGGAGAAATGAGCAGTTCTTC,CASKAVQGGRNEQFF
TRBV5-1,NA,NA,TRBJ1-1,TGCGCCAGCAGCTTGGGACCAGGGGCGGACACTGAAGCTTTCTTT,CASSLGPGADTEAFF
TRBV6-1,NA,NA,TRBJ1-5,TGTGCCAGCAGTAGCCCCCAGGGCAGCAATCAGCCCCAGCATTTT,CASSSPQGSNQPQHF
TRBV11-2,NA,TRBD2,TRBJ2-5,TGTGCCAGCAGTTCCATTAGCGGGACCGGAGAGACCCAGTACTTC,CASSSISGTGETQYF
TRBV5-1,NA,TRBD1,TRBJ1-4,TGCGCCAGCAGCTTGGGGGACAGGGGGGAGGATAATGAAAAACTGTTTTTT,CASSLGDRGEDNEKLFF